These 12 T cell receptor beta chains came from one sample sequenced in a study of blood T cell repertoires in COVID-19. Produced via immunoSEQ multiplex PCR; TCRdb's table is partial and in-frame only. The sample has tens of thousands of clones, about 88% seen once; the top ten hold 9.5% to 12%. The sequencing input was peripheral blood. The receptors shown here come from a human donor in a cohort sampled during active COVID-19. The donor label of this sample is uncertain.

V gene TRBV18 combines with J gene TRBJ2-5; TRBD1 matches 9 bases. The CDR3 runs 13 residues. Germline CDR1 KGHSH, CDR2 LQKENI. V was pared by 6 bases and J by 3 bases, with 2 bases of the junction left unmatched. CDR3: CASSWDREETQYF. The CDR3 coding sequence is TGTGCCAGCTCCTGGGACAGGGAAGAGACCCAGTACTTC. Full variable domain (rest looked up from reference TRBV18 and TRBJ2-5): NAGVMQNPRHLVRRRGQEARLRCSPMKGHSHVYWYRQLPEEGLKFMVYLQKENIIDESGMPKERFSAEFPKEGPSILRIQQVVRGDSAAYFCASSWDREETQYFGPGTRLLVL.

This clone was counted a single time. This chain uses TRBV28 with TRBJ1-4; the D gene is possibly TRBD1 (6 bases). The germline V and J ends were trimmed by 5 bases and 6 bases, with 10 bases remaining between them. There are 13 residues in the CDR3. In germline, CDR1 is MDHEN, CDR2 SYDVKM. CDR3 in amino acids: CASSGGAYEKLFF. The CDR3 DNA reads as TGTGCCAGCAGTGGGGGGGCGTATGAAAAACTGTTTTTT.

This rearrangement joins TRBV5-1 to TRBJ2-5; 8 bases match TRBD2. Germline assignment: CDR1 SGHRS and CDR2 YFSETQ. V dropped 2 bases and J dropped 2; count of bases not matched to a gene: 11. The CDR3 runs 17 residues. The CDR3 DNA sequence: TGCGCCAGCAGCTTAGGTGTAGCGGGACGCAGTCAAGAGACCCAGTACTTC. This encodes CASSLGVAGRSQETQYF.

The chain has TRBV27 and TRBJ1-2; possible D gene TRBD1, 6 bases. The CDR3 extends over 13 amino acids. Deletions cut 4 bases from V and 4 bases from J, with 10 bases between. The germline V gene encodes CDR1 MNHEY and CDR2 SMNVEV (reference sequence). This chain's CDR3 is CASSSNRAYGYTF. DNA for the CDR3: TGTGCCAGCAGTTCTAACAGGGCCTATGGCTACACCTTC.

J is TRBJ2-7 and V is TRBV6-5; 7 positions agree with TRBD1. The V gene end was trimmed by 2 bases and the J gene end by 3 bases; junction bases not matched to a gene: 4. CDR1 is MNHEY, CDR2 SVGAGI, per germline. The CDR3 spans 14 residues. CDR3 protein: CASSYGDSGYEQYF. The CDR3 DNA reads as TGTGCCAGCAGTTACGGGGACAGCGGCTACGAGCAGTACTTC.

J is TRBJ2-5 and V is TRBV5-5, with 8 bases aligning to TRBD2. The germline V gene encodes CDR1 SGHKS and CDR2 YYEKEE (reference sequence). Trimming at V came to 4 bases and at J to 4 bases, leaving 12 bases not matched to a gene. The CDR3 consists of 16 residues. CDR3 coding DNA: TGTGCCAGCAGCAGACGCGGGAGGTCAAGTGGAGAGACCCAGTACTTC. The encoded protein is CASSRRGRSSGETQYF.

This chain joins TRBV3-1 (or the pseudogene TRBV3-2) and TRBJ2-7; D may be TRBD1 (5 bases). Germline V gives CDR1 LGHDT, CDR2 YNNKEL (reference sequence). V was clipped by 1 base and J by 2 bases, with 21 bases between them. CDR3 length: 18 amino acids. The CDR3 region has the DNA TGTGCCAGCAGCCAAGGTGTTTTTTTAGGGGCCTCGGCCTACGAGCAGTACTTC. It is translated as CASSQGVFLGASAYEQYF.

In its sample, this clone was seen a few times. This chain joins TRBV20-1 and TRBJ2-7; TRBD2 aligns across 10 bases. CDR3 size: 11 residues. CDR1 and CDR2 from the germline V gene are DFQATT and SNEGSKA (reference sequence). V shed 5 bases, J shed 8 bases, and the junction held 3 bases outside the gene matches. The CDR3, as DNA: TGCAGTGCTCCTAGCGGGAGTCAGCAGTACTTC. Protein: CSAPSGSQQYF.

In DNA, the CDR3 is TGTGCCAGCAGTGAAGCCTGGACAGGGGGCCGGAGGGACGAGCAGTACTTC. It is translated as CASSEAWTGGRRDEQYF. The V and J genes are TRBV2 and TRBJ2-7; 11 nucleotides line up with TRBD1. The V and J ends lost 0 bases and 5 bases, in that order; junction bases with no gene match: 9. The germline CDR1 and CDR2 sequences are SNHLY and FYNNEI. The CDR3 runs 17 residues.

This chain links TRBV18 with TRBJ2-1; 11 bases agree with TRBD2. V lost 3 bases and J lost 9; bases outside the gene matches: 10. Germline assignment: CDR1 KGHSH and CDR2 LQKENI. The CDR3 sequence is 16 residues long. In DNA form, the CDR3 reads TGTGCCAGCTCACCGGGCTTAGCGGGAGGGCCGGGTGAGCAGTTCTTC. It yields the protein CASSPGLAGGPGEQFF.

This clone occurred once. The chain is built from TRBV5-1 and TRBJ1-6, with 9 bases identical to TRBD1. In germline, CDR1 is SGHRS, CDR2 YFSETQ. CDR3 length: 14 amino acids. Trimming at V came to 0 bases and at J to 10 bases, leaving 2 bases not matched to a gene. The CDR3 coding sequence is TGCGCCAGCAGCTTGGGGACAGGGGTCTCACCCCTCCACTTT. Its protein is CASSLGTGVSPLHF.

The CDR3 loop is CASSFRGDEKLFF. The CDR3, as DNA: TGTGCCAGCAGTTTCCGGGGGGACGAAAAACTGTTTTTT. The chain links TRBV12-3 or TRBV12-4 to TRBJ1-4; weak D call: TRBD1 (5 bases). The CDR3 covers 13 residues. The V end was cut by 3 bases, the J end by 8 bases, with 10 bases between.